One T cell receptor beta chain is described in this entry. Sequencing was performed with immunoSEQ multiplex PCR; in TCRdb, only in-frame clones are kept and a portion is missing. The data show some 58,000 clones, 90% to 95% seen once. Time point in this sample: cycle 4 day 1 (C4D1), after about 6 weeks of nivolumab. Relapse was seen in all patients after autologous stem cell transplantation, and brentuximab vedotin exposure was variable. The CDR3 runs to 12 residues. Between the trimmed V and J ends, which lost 4 bases and 4 bases, there was a span of 7 bases. Germline CDR1 reads KGHSH; CDR2 reads LQKENI. The sample comes from a study of PD-1 blockade in classical Hodgkin lymphoma. Across the whole study: Every 2 weeks, patients had 3 mg/kg nivolumab intravenously.

The TCR comes from a human donor with classical Hodgkin lymphoma. The rearrangement links TRBV18 to TRBJ2-5, with D perhaps given as TRBD1 or TRBD2 (6 bases each). The sample consisted of peripheral blood mononuclear cells (PBMCs), taken before the fourth cycle of nivolumab. The CDR3 DNA follows: TGTGCCAGCTCACAGGGGGGAGAGACCCAGTACTTC. It specifies CASSQGGETQYF. The whole variable domain, filled in from reference TRBV18 and TRBJ2-5, reads NAGVMQNPRHLVRRRGQEARLRCSPMKGHSHVYWYRQLPEEGLKFMVYLQKENIIDESGMPKERFSAEFPKEGPSILRIQQVVRGDSAAYFCASSQGGETQYFGPGTRLLVL.